The clone carrying this T cell receptor beta chain has at least ten counts. The antigen is undetermined. Using 32 V and 13 J primers, multiplex PCR amplified TCR beta CDR3. TCRdb processed the multiplex PCR reads anew with MiXCR; each CDR3 protein has one entry. The repertoire holds roughly 9,800 distinct CDR3 sequences, with around 29% as singletons. The sample comes from a study of immune heterogeneity within non-small cell lung tumors. Study-wide results and caveats: Tumor sites in a patient shared identical dominant CDR3 beta clonotypes and also carried site-unique high-frequency clones.

Trimming cost V 8 bases and J 3 bases, with 8 bases left between them. The CDR3 has 11 residues. The germline V gene encodes CDR1 ENHRY and CDR2 SYGVKD. With 600 ng used per sample, the template was genomic DNA from bulk tumor. During surgery, each primary tumor gave multiple biopsies spaced as far apart as possible. Their non-small cell lung cancer was newly diagnosed and untreated, and the patients underwent curative surgery. Every donor was a newly diagnosed non-small cell lung cancer patient having surgery with curative intent. J is TRBJ2-7 and V is TRBV10-3; D not certain. This sequence was found in a man in his 60s with non-small cell lung cancer. The sample comprised lung tumor tissue. The CDR3 bases are TGTGCCATCTTCAACGGCTACGAGCAGTACTTC. Its protein product is CAIFNGYEQYF.